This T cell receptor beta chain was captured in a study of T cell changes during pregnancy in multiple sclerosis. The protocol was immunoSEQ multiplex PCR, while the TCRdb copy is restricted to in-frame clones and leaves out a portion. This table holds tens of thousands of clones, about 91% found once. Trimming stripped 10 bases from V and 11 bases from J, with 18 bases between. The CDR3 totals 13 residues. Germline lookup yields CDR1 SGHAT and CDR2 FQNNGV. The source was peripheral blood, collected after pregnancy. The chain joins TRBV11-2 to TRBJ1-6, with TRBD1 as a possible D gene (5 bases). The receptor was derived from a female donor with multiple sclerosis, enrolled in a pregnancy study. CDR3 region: CATQQQEFAPLHF. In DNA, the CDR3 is TGTGCCACCCAACAACAGGAGTTTGCACCCCTCCACTTT.